These T cell receptor beta chains were read from a single sample in a study of technical replicates of blood from a few donors. Repertoires were generated with immunoSEQ multiplex PCR, while TCRdb's copy carries only in-frame clones and drops some. The data contain more than 75,000 clones, around 93% of them singletons. Sequences were obtained from T cells isolated from PBMCs. Receptors originate from a human donor in good health. Each CDR3 is given without its conserved first and last residue. For some rows the clone size is stated as once, few or many, or as a class when expanded; others skip it.

clone size	CDR3 length	V gene	J gene	CDR3 protein
once	11	TRBV6-6	TRBJ1-5	ASSSTEAQPQH
once	12	TRBV7-9	TRBJ1-5	ASSFVGQNQPQH
.	13	TRBV2	TRBJ1-4	ASSGQGITNEKLF
.	12	TRBV28	TRBJ2-3	ASSSKQGSDTQY
once	18	TRBV27	TRBJ2-1	ASSSDLGRGKVGSYNEQF
once	14	TRBV27	TRBJ2-7	ASSSYHLAGGSEQY
.	12	TRBV28	TRBJ1-2	ASSPGWQKNGYT
.	14	TRBV11-3	TRBJ2-5	ASSSLAFRIGETQY
.	14	TRBV28	TRBJ2-1	ASSFAGLSFYNEQF
.	13	TRBV14	TRBJ2-7	ASSLHSSGQYEQY
.	16	TRBV5-1	TRBJ1-6	ASSLEPSGTGNNSPLH
.	14	TRBV9	TRBJ2-3	ASSVGTSQSTDTQY
.	14	TRBV28	TRBJ2-1	ASSTEPGTIDNEQF
.	14	TRBV11-2	TRBJ1-4	ASTAPRAIANEKLF
.	13	TRBV6-6	TRBJ1-4	ASSYSGSTNEKLF
.	11	TRBV10-1	TRBJ1-2	ASSVGRNYGYT
.	10	TRBV12-5	TRBJ1-1	ASGLEDSKAF
.	13	TRBV5-1	TRBJ2-5	ASSGSPGQQETQY